This T cell receptor (beta chain) was retrieved from a study of T-cell reconstitution after alpha-beta-depleted transplantation in children. Preparation of the TCRbeta library was carried out with unique molecular identifiers. MiXCR was run by TCRdb on the PCR reads, yielding one entry per CDR3 protein. The table lists a few hundred thousand distinct CDR3 sequences, approximately 9.9% of them singletons. Trimming took off 3 bases at V and 7 bases at J, with 10 bases between the two ends. CDR1 and CDR2 (germline): SGHRS, YFSETQ. The CDR3 is 13 residues long. The sequence was collected from a human donor who donated a stem cell graft to a child with SCID. Sequencing used PBMCs from the stem cell graft donor, obtained from the stem cell graft. This sequence joins TRBV5-1 and TRBJ2-2; tentative D call: TRBD1 (5 bases). The CDR3 region is CASSSREDGELFF. The CDR3 DNA is TGCGCCAGCAGCTCCAGGGAAGACGGGGAGCTGTTTTTT. The full variable domain, with the rest looked up from reference TRBV5-1 and TRBJ2-2, is KAGVTQTPRYLIKTRGQQVTLSCSPISGHRSVSWYQQTPGQGLQFLFEYFSETQRNKGNFPGRFSGRQFSNSRSEMNVSTLELGDSALYLCASSSREDGELFFGEGSRLTVL.